These 2 T cell receptor beta chains were sequenced from one sample in a study of OX40 agonist ivuxolimab in advanced cancers. Data came from immunoSEQ multiplex PCR; TCRdb stores just in-frame clones and leaves some out. The table records roughly 49,000 clones, about 90% of them present only once. Sample: CD4+ or CD8+ T cells sorted from blood, taken in a trial of the OX40 agonist ivuxolimab. The receptors stem from an adult with an advanced solid tumor such as melanoma, head and neck, liver or kidney cancer.

The V call is TRBV11-2, the J call TRBJ2-7; D possibly corresponds to TRBD1 (5 bases). Germline CDR1 reads SGHAT; CDR2 reads FQNNGV. This CDR3 has 15 amino acids. V lost 6 bases to trimming and J lost 2 bases, with 17 bases between them. The CDR3, as DNA: TGTGCCAGCAGAATAGGAGATACAGGAGCCTACGAGCAGTACTTC. Protein sequence: CASRIGDTGAYEQYF.

The chain has TRBV7-9 and TRBJ1-4; D is undetermined. The germline V gene has CDR1 SEHNR and CDR2 FQNEAQ (reference sequence). There are 16 residues in the CDR3. V was pared by 5 bases and J by 5 bases, with 18 bases between. CDR3 region: CASSPQRGSLNEKLFF. Written as DNA, the CDR3 is TGTGCCAGCAGCCCACAGCGAGGCAGTTTGAATGAAAAACTGTTTTTT.